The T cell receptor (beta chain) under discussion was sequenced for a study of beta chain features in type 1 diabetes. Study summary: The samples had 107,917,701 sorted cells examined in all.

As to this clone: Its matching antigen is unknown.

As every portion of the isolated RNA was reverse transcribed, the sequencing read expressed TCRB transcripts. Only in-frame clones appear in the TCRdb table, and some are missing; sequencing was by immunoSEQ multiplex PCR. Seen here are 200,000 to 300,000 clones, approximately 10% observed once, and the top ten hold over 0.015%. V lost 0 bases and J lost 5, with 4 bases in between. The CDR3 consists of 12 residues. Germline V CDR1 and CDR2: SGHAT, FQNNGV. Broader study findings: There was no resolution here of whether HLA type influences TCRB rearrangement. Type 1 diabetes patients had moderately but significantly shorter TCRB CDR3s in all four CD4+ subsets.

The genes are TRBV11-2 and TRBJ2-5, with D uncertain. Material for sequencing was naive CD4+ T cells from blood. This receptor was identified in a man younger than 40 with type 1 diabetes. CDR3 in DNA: TGTGCCAGCAGCTTAGAACGGGAGACCCAGTACTTC. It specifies CASSLERETQYF. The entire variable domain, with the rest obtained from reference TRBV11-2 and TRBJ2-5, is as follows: EAGVAQSPRYKIIEKRQSVAFWCNPISGHATLYWYQQILGQGPKLLIQFQNNGVVDDSQLPKDRFSAERLKGVDSTLKIQPAKLEDSAVYLCASSLERETQYFGPGTRLLVL.